The 23 T cell receptor beta chains in this list originate from one sample, sequenced in a study of human T cells and chemical hapten exposure. The time point denotes: pre-sensitization, week 0. Treatment here: therapeutic diphenylcyclopropenone sensitization with weekly scalp DPC. MiXCR was run by TCRdb on the RACE reads, yielding one entry per CDR3 protein. Here the sample spans 270,000 or so distinct CDR3 sequences, roughly 7.4% being singletons. The starting material was whole blood, obtained in connection with sensitization to the hapten diphenylcyclopropenone (DPC). The receptors originated from a young man with alopecia areata. Some clones in this sample may be carry-over from other donors' samples.

The chain combines TRBV7-2 with TRBJ2-3, with 7 nucleotides matching TRBD2. V lost 1 base to trimming and J lost 6 bases; unmatched junction nucleotides: 4. The germline V gene has CDR1 SGHTA and CDR2 FQGNSA. This CDR3 contains 14 residues. The chain's CDR3 is CASSLGTRSDTQYF. DNA for the CDR3: TGTGCCAGCAGCTTAGGGACTAGAAGCGATACGCAGTATTTT.

The chain employs TRBV2 and TRBJ2-4; D may be TRBD1 (7 bases). From germline, CDR1 is SNHLY and CDR2 FYNNEI. The CDR3 covers 13 residues. The V gene lost 8 bases and the J gene lost 0 bases, with 8 bases spanning the gap. CDR3 coding DNA: TGTGCCAGCCAGGGGGGAGCCAAAAACATTCAGTACTTC. Translating it yields CASQGGAKNIQYF.

This clonotype was counted a few times. The genes are TRBV10-3 and TRBJ2-2, with 10 bases identical to TRBD1. With 4 bases clipped from V and 6 bases from J, the junction kept 8 bases outside the gene matches. Germline CDR1 and CDR2: ENHRY and SYGVKD. This CDR3 comprises 16 residues. DNA for the CDR3: TGTGCCATCAGTGCAACCGGGACAGGGGTGCCCGGGGAGCTGTTTTTT. Translating it yields CAISATGTGVPGELFF.

In this sample, this clonotype turned up a few times. This chain connects TRBV5-1 to TRBJ2-3, with D tentatively TRBD1 (6 bases). Germline V lookup: CDR1 SGHRS, CDR2 YFSETQ. CDR3 length equals 14 residues. Deletions cut 6 bases from V and 6 bases from J, with 17 bases between. Here the CDR3 DNA reads TGCGCCAGCACCCAGGGGACCCTGGAGGATACGCAGTATTTT. This sequence encodes CASTQGTLEDTQYF.

This clonotype was seen at least ten times. The chain is built from TRBV29-1 and TRBJ2-7; D not certain. Germline-derived CDR1 and CDR2 are SQVTM and ANQGSEA. This CDR3 spans 13 amino acids. Trimming shortened V by 4 bases and J by 2 bases, and 12 bases separated the two germline ends. The CDR3 reads CSVGNRYTYEQYF. CDR3 coding DNA: TGCAGCGTTGGAAACCGGTACACCTACGAGCAGTACTTC.

There are a few counts of this clonotype. V is TRBV9 and J is TRBJ2-7, with D possibly TRBD2 on 6 matching bases. This CDR3 has 16 amino acids. The V gene's germline CDR1 is SGDLS and CDR2 YYNGEE. V was cut by 4 bases and J by 2 bases, with 19 bases left in between. CDR3 coding DNA: TGTGCCAGCAGCCCTGCTGGGAGGAGGTCTACCTACGAGCAGTACTTC. This translates into CASSPAGRRSTYEQYF. The full variable domain, rest sourced from reference TRBV9 and TRBJ2-7, is DSGVTQTPKHLITATGQRVTLRCSPRSGDLSVYWYQQSLDQGLQFLIQYYNGEERAKGNILERFSAQQFPDLHSELNLSSLELGDSALYFCASSPAGRRSTYEQYFGPGTRLTVT.

This chain links TRBV6-2 or TRBV6-3 with TRBJ2-7, with a weak D call TRBD1 (6 bases). CDR3 length: 13 residues. Germline V lookup: CDR1 MNHEY, CDR2 SVGEGT. V was pared by 2 bases and J by 3 bases, with 8 bases between. The CDR3 DNA is TGTGCCAGCAGTTACGGGACAATCTACGAGCAGTACGTC. Protein: CASSYGTIYEQYV.

This clonotype was detected a few times. This chain links TRBV3-1 with TRBJ1-6, with a weak D call TRBD1 (5 bases). Germline lookup yields CDR1 LGHDT and CDR2 YNNKEL (reference sequence). V was clipped by 1 base and J by 0 bases, with 19 bases between them. CDR3 length: 20 residues. The CDR3 sequence is CASSQGTRDGISSYNSPLHF. Here the CDR3 DNA reads TGTGCCAGCAGCCAAGGAACCCGGGACGGAATTAGCTCCTATAATTCACCCCTCCACTTT.

This clonotype was seen a handful of times. The chain couples TRBV5-1 to TRBJ2-6; no clear D. Trimming took 6 bases from V and 3 from J, leaving 7 bases between them. Germline assignment: CDR1 SGHRS and CDR2 YFSETQ. The CDR3 runs to 13 residues. The CDR3 sequence: CASTANGANVLTF. CDR3 DNA: TGCGCCAGCACCGCAAATGGGGCCAACGTCCTGACTTTC.

This clonotype showed up just a few times. This rearrangement joins TRBV2 to TRBJ1-1, with TRBD1 matching over 10 bases. The CDR3 loop spans 15 amino acids. Germline-derived CDR1 and CDR2 are SNHLY and FYNNEI. Unmatched junction bases numbered 8, after V lost 6 bases and J lost 4 bases. This CDR3 is CASRTRGQGSTEAFF. DNA of the CDR3: TGTGCCAGCAGGACCAGGGGACAGGGGAGCACTGAAGCTTTCTTT.

This clonotype was counted between two and nine times. The chain links TRBV7-2 to TRBJ2-2; the D is unclear. Germline V gene sequence: CDR1 SGHTA, CDR2 FQGNSA. Trimming took off 6 bases at V and 1 base at J, with 15 bases between the two ends. This CDR3 has 16 amino acids. CDR3: CASRKVLSRNTGELFF. For the CDR3, the DNA is TGTGCCAGCAGAAAGGTCCTCTCGAGGAACACCGGGGAGCTGTTTTTT. Drawing the rest from reference TRBV7-2 and TRBJ2-2, the complete variable domain is GAGVSQSPSNKVTEKGKDVELRCDPISGHTALYWYRQSLGQGLEFLIYFQGNSAPDKSGLPSDRFSAERTGGSVSTLTIQRTQQEDSAVYLCASRKVLSRNTGELFFGEGSRLTVL.

The gene calls are TRBV12-3 or TRBV12-4 and TRBJ2-2, with D tentatively TRBD1 (5 bases). Between the trimmed V and J ends, which lost 6 bases and 3 bases, there was a span of 11 bases. The CDR3 runs to 14 residues. CDR3 coding DNA: TGTGCCAGCAGCCAGACAGAGGACACCGGGGAGCTGTTTTTT. As protein: CASSQTEDTGELFF.

This clonotype was counted a few times. This sequence joins TRBV25-1 and TRBJ1-2; no clear D. Germline V gene lookup returns CDR1 MGHDK and CDR2 SYGVNS. This CDR3 is built from 14 residues. Trimming left V 8 bases short and J 10 bases short, with 23 bases between. CDR3 protein: CASQITDPAGSYTF. CDR3 in DNA: TGTGCCAGCCAGATAACAGACCCCGCTGGATCCTACACCTTC.

The J gene is TRBJ1-2, the V gene TRBV20-1, with 12 positions matching TRBD1. Germline loops: CDR1 DFQATT, CDR2 SNEGSKA (reference sequence). The CDR3 extends over 15 amino acids. V lost 3 bases and J lost 10; bases outside the gene matches: 12. CDR3 sequence reads: CSASPQPGQGAFYTF. In DNA form, the CDR3 reads TGCAGTGCTAGTCCCCAACCGGGACAGGGGGCATTCTACACCTTC.

This clonotype was detected many times. J is TRBJ1-2 and V is TRBV7-2; TRBD1 might be the D (6 bases). From germline, CDR1 is SGHTA and CDR2 FQGNSA. V lost 1 base to trimming and J lost 4 bases, with 7 bases between them. The length of the CDR3 is 13 residues. CDR3 coding DNA: TGTGCCAGCAGCTTAGAGGGGGGCTATGGCTACACCTTC. Translated, it gives CASSLEGGYGYTF.

This clonotype turned up a few times. This sequence joins TRBV13 and TRBJ2-1, with D possibly TRBD2 on 6 matching bases. Trimming removed 1 base from V and 1 base from J, with 17 bases in between. The CDR3 has 18 residues. From germline, CDR1 is PRHDT and CDR2 FYEKMQ (reference sequence). This CDR3 reads CASSLVPGALRSYNEQFF. The CDR3, as DNA: TGTGCCAGCAGCTTAGTCCCGGGAGCCCTTCGATCCTACAATGAGCAGTTCTTC.

The chain uses TRBV10-3 and TRBJ1-1; 12 bases map to TRBD1. Losses at the gene ends were 6 bases for V and 10 bases for J; bases not matched to a gene: 6. Germline CDR1 reads ENHRY; CDR2 reads SYGVKD. The CDR3 spans 13 residues. The CDR3 DNA follows: TGTGCCATCAGGATGGGACAGGGGGCGGTAGCTTTCTTT. Its translation is CAIRMGQGAVAFF.

The J gene is TRBJ2-5, the V gene TRBV12-3 or TRBV12-4, with 7 bases matching TRBD1. V shed 4 bases, J shed 3 bases, and the junction held 11 bases outside the gene matches. The CDR3 has 16 residues. Written as DNA, the CDR3 is TGTGCCAGCAGTTCCCAATCGACAGGGTCGGAAGAGACCCAGTACTTC. Amino acid sequence: CASSSQSTGSEETQYF.

This clonotype was found a few times. V usage is TRBV19 and J usage is TRBJ1-5; D gene uncertain. This CDR3 is built from 13 residues. Germline CDR1 and CDR2: LNHDA and SQIVND (reference sequence). The V end was cut by 7 bases, the J end by 6 bases, with 13 bases between. The CDR3 protein is CASTIGDGQPQHF. The CDR3 nucleotides are TGTGCCAGTACCATAGGTGACGGTCAGCCCCAGCATTTT.

This clonotype was observed a few times. This chain uses TRBV28 with TRBJ1-2, with D hard to call. In germline, CDR1 is MDHEN, CDR2 SYDVKM. The CDR3 extends over 15 amino acids. V lost 3 bases to trimming and J lost 4 bases, with 15 bases between them. DNA of the CDR3: TGTGCCAGCAGTTTCCTGGAAAAGACGGGCTATGGCTACACCTTC. Translating it yields CASSFLEKTGYGYTF.

This clonotype was seen more than once but under ten times. The chain employs TRBV6-6 and TRBJ2-7, with D perhaps matching TRBD1 (5 bases). The CDR3 sequence is 16 residues long. V shed 0 bases and J shed 5 bases, with 17 bases lying between them. Germline assignment: CDR1 MNHNY and CDR2 SVGAGI (reference sequence). CDR3 in amino acids: CASSYSSVGVSDEQYV. In DNA, the CDR3 is TGTGCCAGCAGTTACTCGAGCGTAGGGGTCAGCGACGAGCAGTACGTC.

This clonotype turned up a few times. The V gene is TRBV10-3, the J gene TRBJ2-7; a weak D match, TRBD1 (6 bases). V lost 10 bases, J lost 0 bases, and 13 bases lay in between. The length of the CDR3 is 13 residues. Germline CDR1 and CDR2: ENHRY and SYGVKD. CDR3 sequence: CATRDTSSYEQYV. The CDR3 DNA is TGTGCCACCCGGGACACTAGCTCCTACGAGCAGTACGTC.

The sample holds a few counts of this clonotype. J is TRBJ2-7 and V is TRBV6-2 or TRBV6-3; D uncertain. The CDR3 is 15 residues long. Looked up from germline, CDR1 is MNHEY and CDR2 is SVGEGT. V was clipped by 2 bases and J by 2 bases, with 13 bases between them. The CDR3 here is CASSYGIRRPYEQYV. DNA of the CDR3: TGTGCCAGCAGTTACGGTATTAGGAGACCCTACGAGCAGTACGTC.